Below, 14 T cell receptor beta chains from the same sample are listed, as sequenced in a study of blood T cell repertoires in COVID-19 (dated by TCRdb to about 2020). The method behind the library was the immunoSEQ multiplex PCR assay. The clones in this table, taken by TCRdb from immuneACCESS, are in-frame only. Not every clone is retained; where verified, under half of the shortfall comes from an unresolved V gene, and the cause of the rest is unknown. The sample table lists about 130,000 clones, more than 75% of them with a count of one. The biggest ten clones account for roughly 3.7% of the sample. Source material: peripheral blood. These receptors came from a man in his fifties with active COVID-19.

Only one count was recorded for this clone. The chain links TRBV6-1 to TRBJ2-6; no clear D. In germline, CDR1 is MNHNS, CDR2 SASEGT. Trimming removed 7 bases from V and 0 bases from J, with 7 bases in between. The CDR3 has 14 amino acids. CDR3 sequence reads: CASNLYSGANVLTF. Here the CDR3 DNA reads TGTGCCAGCAATCTTTACTCTGGGGCCAACGTCCTGACTTTC.

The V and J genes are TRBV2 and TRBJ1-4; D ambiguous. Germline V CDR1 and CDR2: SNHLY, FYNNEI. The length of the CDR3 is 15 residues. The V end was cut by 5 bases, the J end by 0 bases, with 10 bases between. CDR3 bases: TGTGCCAGCAGTCCCAAGACATCAACTAATGAAAAACTGTTTTTT. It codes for CASSPKTSTNEKLFF.

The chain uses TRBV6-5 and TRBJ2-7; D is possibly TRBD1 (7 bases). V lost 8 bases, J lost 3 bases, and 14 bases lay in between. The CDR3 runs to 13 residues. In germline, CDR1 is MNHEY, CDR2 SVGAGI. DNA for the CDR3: TGTGCCAGCCGGAGGGGACAGATCTACGAGCAGTACTTC. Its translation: CASRRGQIYEQYF.

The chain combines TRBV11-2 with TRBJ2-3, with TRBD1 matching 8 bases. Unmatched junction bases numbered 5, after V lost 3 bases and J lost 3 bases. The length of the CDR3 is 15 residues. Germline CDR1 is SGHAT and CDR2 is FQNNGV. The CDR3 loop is CASSFGQGLTDTQYF. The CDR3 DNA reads TGTGCCAGCAGCTTTGGACAGGGTTTGACAGATACGCAGTATTTT.

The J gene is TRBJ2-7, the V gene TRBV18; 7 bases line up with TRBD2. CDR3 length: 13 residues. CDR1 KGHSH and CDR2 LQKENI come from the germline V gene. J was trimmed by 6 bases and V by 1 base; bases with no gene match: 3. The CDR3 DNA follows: TGTGCCAGCTCACCACGCAGGGAGGGCGAGCAGTACGTC. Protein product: CASSPRREGEQYV.

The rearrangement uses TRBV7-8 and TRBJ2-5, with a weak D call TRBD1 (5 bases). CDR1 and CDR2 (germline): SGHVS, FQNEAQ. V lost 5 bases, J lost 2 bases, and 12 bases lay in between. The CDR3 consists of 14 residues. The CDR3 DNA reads TGTGCCAGCAGCCCCCGGACAAGACAAGAGACCCAGTACTTC. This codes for CASSPRTRQETQYF. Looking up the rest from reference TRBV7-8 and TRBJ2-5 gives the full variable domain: GAGVSQSPRYKVAKRGQDVALRCDPISGHVSLFWYQQALGQGPEFLTYFQNEAQLDKSGLPSDRFFAERPEGSVSTLKIQRTQQEDSAVYLCASSPRTRQETQYFGPGTRLLVL.

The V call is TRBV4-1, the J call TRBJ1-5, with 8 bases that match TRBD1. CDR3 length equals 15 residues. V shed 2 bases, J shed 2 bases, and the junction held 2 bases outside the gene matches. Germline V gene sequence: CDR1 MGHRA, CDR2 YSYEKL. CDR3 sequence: CASSQWTGRNQPQHF. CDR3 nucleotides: TGCGCCAGCAGCCAATGGACAGGGCGCAATCAGCCCCAGCATTTT.

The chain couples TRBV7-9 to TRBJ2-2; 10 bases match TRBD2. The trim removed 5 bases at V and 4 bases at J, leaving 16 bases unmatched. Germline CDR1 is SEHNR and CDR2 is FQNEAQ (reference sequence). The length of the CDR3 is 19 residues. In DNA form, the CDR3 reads TGTGCCAGCAGCCATCCCTCCCTTCTAGCGGGAGTGCCCACCGGGGAGCTGTTTTTT. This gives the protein CASSHPSLLAGVPTGELFF.

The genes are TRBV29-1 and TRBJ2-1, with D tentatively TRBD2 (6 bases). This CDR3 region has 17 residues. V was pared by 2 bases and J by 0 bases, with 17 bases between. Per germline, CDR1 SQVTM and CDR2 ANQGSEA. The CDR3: CSVEFAGIWSSYNEQFF. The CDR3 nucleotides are TGCAGCGTTGAATTTGCGGGGATCTGGAGCTCCTACAATGAGCAGTTCTTC.

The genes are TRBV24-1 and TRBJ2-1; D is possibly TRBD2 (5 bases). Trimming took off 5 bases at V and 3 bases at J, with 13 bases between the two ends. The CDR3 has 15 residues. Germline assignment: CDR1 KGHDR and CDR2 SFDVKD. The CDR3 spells CATSGAARDYNEQFF. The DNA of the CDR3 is TGTGCCACCAGTGGGGCGGCCCGGGACTACAATGAGCAGTTCTTC.

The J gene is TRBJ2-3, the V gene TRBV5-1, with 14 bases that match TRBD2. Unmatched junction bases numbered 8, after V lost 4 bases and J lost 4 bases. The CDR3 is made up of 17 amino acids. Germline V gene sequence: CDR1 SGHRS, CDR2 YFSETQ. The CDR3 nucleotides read TGCGCCAGCAGCGGGGGACTAGCGGGAGAAGGCGCAGATACGCAGTATTTT. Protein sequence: CASSGGLAGEGADTQYF.

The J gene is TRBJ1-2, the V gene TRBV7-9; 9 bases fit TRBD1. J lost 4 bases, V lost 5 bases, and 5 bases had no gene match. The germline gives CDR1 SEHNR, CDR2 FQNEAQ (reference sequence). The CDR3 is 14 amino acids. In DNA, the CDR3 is TGTGCCAGCAGCCCGCGGGACAGGGTCTATGGCTACACCTTC. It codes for CASSPRDRVYGYTF.

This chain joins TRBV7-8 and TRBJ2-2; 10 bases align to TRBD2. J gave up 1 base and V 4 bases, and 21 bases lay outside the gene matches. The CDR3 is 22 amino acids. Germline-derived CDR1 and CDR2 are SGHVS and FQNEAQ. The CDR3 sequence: CASSSLSRTSGKGTRNTGELFF. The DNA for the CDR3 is TGTGCCAGCAGCTCCCTCTCTAGGACTAGCGGAAAGGGGACCCGGAACACCGGGGAGCTGTTTTTT.

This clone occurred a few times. The CDR3 DNA is TGCGCCAGCAGTGAGGAGGGGGCGGGAGGGTGGAATGAGCAGTTCTTC. This translates into CASSEEGAGGWNEQFF. The rearrangement uses TRBV10-2 and TRBJ2-1; 9 bases are shared with TRBD2. The CDR3 runs to 16 residues. Germline CDR1 and CDR2: WSHSY and SAAADI. The V segment lost 2 bases and the J segment 7 bases; nucleotides outside the gene matches: 9.